These 21 T cell receptor beta chains were sequenced from one sample in a study of graft-versus-host responses after intestinal transplantation. Some clones are missing from TCRdb's copy, which holds only in-frame ones; the method was immunoSEQ multiplex PCR. The data hold about 46,000 clones, with roughly 91% observed a single time. Sequences were derived from PBMCs, sampled roughly 860 days after a first intestinal transplant, on the day of a second. These receptors originate from a human patient who received an intestinal transplant, so some T cells may come from the graft donor.

The table lists this clone with a count of one. The chain combines TRBV9 with TRBJ1-2, with D possibly TRBD1 on 5 matching bases. This CDR3 comprises 15 residues. The germline CDR1 and CDR2 sequences are SGDLS and YYNGEE. Trimming stripped 4 bases from V and 4 bases from J, with 17 bases between. In DNA, the CDR3 is TGTGCCAGCAGCCCCCCCGGTCAAGGGGTCTATGGCTACACCTTC. Translating it yields CASSPPGQGVYGYTF. The entire variable domain, with the rest obtained from reference TRBV9 and TRBJ1-2, is as follows: DSGVTQTPKHLITATGQRVTLRCSPRSGDLSVYWYQQSLDQGLQFLIQYYNGEERAKGNILERFSAQQFPDLHSELNLSSLELGDSALYFCASSPPGQGVYGYTFGSGTRLTVV.

Regarding this clone: This same CDR3 is encoded by further DNA sequences in the sample. The V call is TRBV30, the J call TRBJ2-7; D uncertain. Per germline, CDR1 GTSNPN and CDR2 SVGIG (reference sequence). V shed 2 bases and J shed 7 bases, with 9 bases lying between them. This CDR3 has 11 residues. CDR3 in amino acids: CAWSPGGEQYF. The CDR3 DNA sequence: TGTGCCTGGAGTCCCGGTGGGGAGCAGTACTTC. Combining the CDR3 with reference TRBV30 and TRBJ2-7 gives the whole variable domain SQTIHQWPATLVQPVGSPLSLECTVEGTSNPNLYWYRQAAGRGLQLLFYSVGIGQISSEVPQNLSASRPQDRQFILSSKKLLLSDSGFYLCAWSPGGEQYFGPGTRLTVT.

This clone was counted once. The V and J genes are TRBV19 and TRBJ1-6; D unclear. CDR1 and CDR2 from the germline V gene are LNHDA and SQIVND (reference sequence). This CDR3 region has 14 residues. V dropped 5 bases and J dropped 5 bases, with 10 bases sitting between them. The CDR3 loop is CASSAGFDNSPLHF. The CDR3 nucleotides read TGTGCCAGTAGTGCGGGGTTCGATAATTCACCCCTCCACTTT.

This chain uses TRBV7-9 with TRBJ2-1; TRBD1 aligns across 9 bases. Germline CDR1 reads SEHNR; CDR2 reads FQNEAQ (reference sequence). There are 16 residues in the CDR3. Losses at the gene ends were 5 bases for V and 0 bases for J; bases not matched to a gene: 5. CDR3 residues: CASSKTGGGSYNEQFF. Here the CDR3 DNA reads TGTGCCAGCAGCAAAACAGGGGGCGGCTCCTACAATGAGCAGTTCTTC.

V gene TRBV28 combines with J gene TRBJ2-2; 8 nucleotides line up with TRBD1. Trimming took 5 bases from V and 6 from J; bases not matched to a gene: 8. Germline CDR1 MDHEN, CDR2 SYDVKM. The CDR3 extends over 15 amino acids. The CDR3 nucleotides read TGTGCCAGCAGTCTGGCGACAGGGGTGTCCGGGGAGCTGTTTTTT. The encoded protein is CASSLATGVSGELFF.

This clone was detected only once. The DNA of the CDR3 is TGCGCCAGCAGCTTGGAGGGACAGGGGACTGAAGCTTTCTTT. Encoded protein: CASSLEGQGTEAFF. This chain connects TRBV5-1 to TRBJ1-1; 10 bases align to TRBD1. The J segment lost 5 bases and the V segment lost 0 bases, leaving 1 base of the junction unmatched. The CDR3 covers 14 residues. Germline CDR1 is SGHRS and CDR2 is YFSETQ.

The chain couples TRBV7-6 to TRBJ2-1; TRBD1 aligns across 7 bases. The V segment lost 5 bases and the J segment 5 bases; nucleotides outside the gene matches: 24. The CDR3 is 20 residues long. Germline loops: CDR1 SGHVS, CDR2 FNYEAQ. The CDR3 DNA reads as TGTGCCAGCAGCCCCTCGTACCGACAGGGAAAGGGTTTTACCGACAATGAGCAGTTCTTC. Encoded protein: CASSPSYRQGKGFTDNEQFF. The complete variable domain, with remaining parts taken from reference TRBV7-6 and TRBJ2-1, reads GAGVSQSPRYKVTKRGQDVALRCDPISGHVSLYWYRQALGQGPEFLTYFNYEAQQDKSGLPNDRFSAERPEGSISTLTIQRTEQRDSAMYRCASSPSYRQGKGFTDNEQFFGPGTRLTVL.

A note on this clone: A junction end diverges from the germline sequence, so it may reflect a read error. This chain uses TRBV7-7 with TRBJ2-2; D uncertain. Germline CDR1 and CDR2: SSHAT and FNYEAQ (reference sequence). This CDR3 region has 14 residues. In DNA form, the CDR3 reads TGTGCTAGCAGCTTACGGGTGGGCACCGGGGAGCTGTTTTTT. As protein: CASSLRVGTGELFF. The full variable domain, completed using reference TRBV7-7 and TRBJ2-2, is GAGVSQSPRYKVTKRGQDVTLRCDPISSHATLYWYQQALGQGPEFLTYFNYEAQPDKSGLPSDRFSAERPEGSISTLTIQRTEQRDSAMYRCASSLRVGTGELFFGEGSRLTVL.

The chain joins TRBV19 to TRBJ1-2; no clear D. V lost 6 bases, J lost 2 bases, and 10 bases lay in between. CDR3 length: 13 residues. CDR1 is LNHDA, CDR2 SQIVND, per germline (reference sequence). The DNA for the CDR3 is TGTGCCAGTAGCCCGGACCGGAACTATGGCTACACCTTC. Encoded protein: CASSPDRNYGYTF.

In its sample, this clone ranks as medium-sized. The chain carries TRBV21-1 and TRBJ1-6. TRBV21-1 is shown as a pseudogene. The CDR3 length is 17 residues. CDR3 in amino acids: CASSKEVPFFGNSPLHF. CDR3 in DNA: TGTGCCAGCAGCAAAGAAGTGCCCTTCTTTGGGAATTCACCCCTCCACTTT.

The chain couples TRBV9 to TRBJ2-1; TRBD2 aligns across 9 bases. V lost 0 bases to trimming and J lost 6 bases; unmatched junction nucleotides: 16. CDR3 length equals 19 residues. From germline, CDR1 is SGDLS and CDR2 YYNGEE. The DNA of the CDR3 is TGTGCCAGCAGCGTAGTCCCGTCCCGGTTAGCGGGAGATCGCAATGAGCAGTTCTTC. Amino acid sequence: CASSVVPSRLAGDRNEQFF.

The chain employs TRBV19 and TRBJ1-2; the D is unclear. This CDR3 has 16 amino acids. The V end was cut by 1 base, the J end by 2 bases, with 14 bases between. Germline CDR1 reads LNHDA; CDR2 reads SQIVND (reference sequence). The CDR3 nucleotides are TGTGCCAGTAGTATAGGGCCGGTCGGCTCAAACTATGGCTACACCTTC. This encodes CASSIGPVGSNYGYTF.

V usage is TRBV4-2 and J usage is TRBJ1-1; TRBD1 is a possible D gene (5 bases). This CDR3 comprises 14 residues. V shed 5 bases and J shed 0 bases, with 10 bases lying between them. Per germline, CDR1 LGHNA and CDR2 YNFKEQ. Here the CDR3 DNA reads TGTGCCAGCAGCACCCGGACACTGAACACTGAAGCTTTCTTT. It yields the protein CASSTRTLNTEAFF.

V and J are TRBV30 and TRBJ2-2; 7 bases are a match to TRBD1. CDR1 GTSNPN and CDR2 SVGIG come from the germline V gene (reference sequence). The J segment lost 6 bases and the V segment lost 0 bases, leaving 13 bases of the junction unmatched. The CDR3 spans 17 residues. The CDR3 nucleotides are TGTGCCTGGAGTGTAAAGGGGGCAGGGGTATGGTCCGGGGAGCTGTTTTTT. Amino acid sequence: CAWSVKGAGVWSGELFF.

The chain links TRBV27 to TRBJ1-1; D ambiguous. Trimming shortened V by 4 bases and J by 4 bases, and 10 bases separated the two germline ends. CDR1 is MNHEY and CDR2 is SMNVEV in the germline V gene (reference sequence). The CDR3 covers 13 residues. The CDR3 loop is CASSYSRGTEAFF. DNA of the CDR3: TGTGCCAGCAGTTATAGCAGAGGCACTGAAGCTTTCTTT.

The chain uses TRBV2 and TRBJ1-5; no clear D gene. The CDR3 is 13 residues long. Germline V gives CDR1 SNHLY, CDR2 FYNNEI. V lost 6 bases to trimming and J lost 3 bases, with 9 bases between them. The chain's CDR3 is CASRAEINQPQHF. The CDR3 region has the DNA TGTGCCAGCAGGGCTGAGATCAATCAGCCCCAGCATTTT.

The chain joins TRBV29-1 to TRBJ2-2; D is possibly TRBD1 (6 bases). The CDR3 loop spans 14 amino acids. Germline CDR1 reads SQVTM; CDR2 reads ANQGSEA. The V gene lost 6 bases and the J gene lost 5 bases, with 16 bases spanning the gap. Here the CDR3 reads CSVDTGRETGELFF. DNA for the CDR3: TGCAGCGTGGACACAGGGAGAGAGACCGGGGAGCTGTTTTTT.

V and J are TRBV5-1 and TRBJ1-2, with TRBD1 matching over 8 bases. The V and J ends lost 0 bases and 6 bases, in that order; junction bases with no gene match: 13. Germline assignment: CDR1 SGHRS and CDR2 YFSETQ. CDR3 length: 17 amino acids. The CDR3 bases are TGCGCCAGCAGCTTGGATTCGGACAGGGCCCGAGTGGATGGCTACACCTTC. Residues: CASSLDSDRARVDGYTF.

The J gene is TRBJ1-1, the V gene TRBV5-1; D gene ambiguous. This CDR3 is 14 amino acids long. With 4 bases removed from V and 1 base from J, the gap between germline ends came to 11 bases. From germline, CDR1 is SGHRS and CDR2 YFSETQ. CDR3 residues: CASSPGGTNTEAFF. In DNA form, the CDR3 reads TGCGCCAGCAGCCCCGGAGGTACGAACACTGAAGCTTTCTTT. The full variable domain, rest sourced from reference TRBV5-1 and TRBJ1-1, is KAGVTQTPRYLIKTRGQQVTLSCSPISGHRSVSWYQQTPGQGLQFLFEYFSETQRNKGNFPGRFSGRQFSNSRSEMNVSTLELGDSALYLCASSPGGTNTEAFFGQGTRLTVV.

This clone was counted once. V gene TRBV6-4 combines with J gene TRBJ1-2; D is perhaps TRBD1 (5 bases). The CDR3 contains 15 residues. V dropped 0 bases and J dropped 0 bases, with 8 bases sitting between them. Germline V gives CDR1 MRHNA, CDR2 SNTAGT. The CDR3 loop reads CASSDSGEANYGYTF. The CDR3 DNA reads TGTGCCAGCAGTGACTCGGGGGAAGCTAACTATGGCTACACCTTC.

The chain links TRBV5-1 to TRBJ2-5, with 8 bases that match TRBD2. CDR3 length: 15 residues. Germline V gene sequence: CDR1 SGHRS, CDR2 YFSETQ. J gave up 1 base and V 3 bases, and 5 bases lay outside the gene matches. The CDR3 bases are TGCGCCAGCAGCTGGGCTAGCGGGTTCCAAGAGACCCAGTACTTC. As protein: CASSWASGFQETQYF.